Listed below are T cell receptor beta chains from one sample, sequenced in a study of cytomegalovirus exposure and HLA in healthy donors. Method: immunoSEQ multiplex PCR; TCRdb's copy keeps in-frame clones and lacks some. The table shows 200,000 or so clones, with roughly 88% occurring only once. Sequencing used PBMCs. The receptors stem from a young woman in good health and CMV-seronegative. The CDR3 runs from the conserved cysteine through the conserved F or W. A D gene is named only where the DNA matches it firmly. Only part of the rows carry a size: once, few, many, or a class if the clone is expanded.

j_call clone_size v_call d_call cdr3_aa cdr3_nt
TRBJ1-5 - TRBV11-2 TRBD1 CASSITGGKNQPQHF TGTGCCAGCAGCATAACAGGGGGCAAGAATCAGCCCCAGCATTTT
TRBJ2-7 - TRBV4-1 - CASSQGLKKARNESYEQYF TGCGCCAGCAGCCAAGGACTCAAAAAGGCTCGCAACGAATCCTACGAGCAGTACTTC
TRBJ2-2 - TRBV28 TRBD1 CASSSPDRVPNTGELFF TGTGCCAGCTCCTCCCCCGACAGGGTCCCGAACACCGGGGAGCTGTTTTTT
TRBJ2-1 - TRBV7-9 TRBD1 CASSLTGVLFNEQFF TGTGCCAGCAGCCTCACAGGGGTACTCTTCAATGAGCAGTTCTTC
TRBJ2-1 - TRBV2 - CASSEKLSSYNEQFF TGTGCCAGCAGTGAAAAACTTTCCTCCTACAATGAGCAGTTCTTC
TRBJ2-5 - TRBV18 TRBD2 CASSPASGLEETQYF TGTGCCAGCTCACCGGCTAGCGGATTAGAAGAGACCCAGTACTTC
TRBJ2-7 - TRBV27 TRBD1 CASRDRGYEQYF TGTGCCAGCCGGGACAGGGGATACGAGCAGTACTTC
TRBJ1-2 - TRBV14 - CASSQEFHNGYTF TGTGCCAGCAGCCAAGAATTCCACAATGGCTACACCTTC
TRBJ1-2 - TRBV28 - CASNLAAGKYSNYGYTF TGTGCCAGCAACCTAGCGGCAGGGAAGTATTCTAACTATGGCTACACCTTC
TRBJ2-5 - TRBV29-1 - CSVGGSQETQYF TGCAGCGTTGGAGGAAGCCAAGAGACCCAGTACTTC
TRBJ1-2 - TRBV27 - CASSLRRTPGGYTF TGTGCCAGCAGTCTCCGACGGACTCCGGGGGGCTACACCTTC
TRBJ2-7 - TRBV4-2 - CASSQDNDITYEQYF TGTGCCAGCAGCCAAGATAACGACATAACCTACGAGCAGTACTTC
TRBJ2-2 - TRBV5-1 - CASSLKQGGAGELFF TGCGCCAGCAGCTTGAAACAGGGAGGGGCCGGGGAGCTGTTTTTT
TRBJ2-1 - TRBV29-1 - CSASGFSYNEQFF TGCAGCGCCAGCGGGTTCTCCTACAATGAGCAGTTCTTC
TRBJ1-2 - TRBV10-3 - CAISLEGRRGYTF TGTGCCATCAGTCTTGAAGGGAGAAGAGGCTACACCTTC
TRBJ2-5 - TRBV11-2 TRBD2 CASSQTWGGEETQYF TGTGCCAGCAGCCAGACGTGGGGGGGGGAAGAGACCCAGTACTTC
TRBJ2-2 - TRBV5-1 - CASSLVQDGAGELFF TGCGCCAGCAGCTTGGTTCAAGATGGAGCCGGGGAGCTGTTTTTT
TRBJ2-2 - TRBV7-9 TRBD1 CASSPETGASVSNTGELFF TGTGCCAGCAGCCCGGAGACAGGGGCGAGTGTCTCGAACACCGGGGAGCTGTTTTTT
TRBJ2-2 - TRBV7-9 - CASSLARTGELFF TGTGCCAGCAGCTTGGCCCGCACCGGGGAGCTGTTTTTT
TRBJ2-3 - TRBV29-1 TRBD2 CSVPYSASGSRVRTDTQYF TGCAGCGTTCCGTATTCGGCTAGCGGGAGCAGGGTACGCACAGATACGCAGTATTTT
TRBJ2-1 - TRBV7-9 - CASSPRGGPNEQFF TGTGCCAGCAGCCCCCGCGGGGGCCCCAATGAGCAGTTCTTC
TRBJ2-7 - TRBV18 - CASSPGIQGKTHEQYF TGTGCCAGCTCCCCCGGGATTCAGGGGAAGACCCACGAGCAGTACTTC
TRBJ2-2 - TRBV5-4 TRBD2 CASSRGGGLAGGGTGELFF TGTGCCAGCAGCCGCGGCGGTGGACTAGCGGGAGGGGGAACCGGGGAGCTGTTTTTT
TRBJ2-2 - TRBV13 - CASSSAGTSVGELFF TGTGCCAGCAGCTCCGCCGGGACTTCTGTCGGGGAGCTGTTTTTT
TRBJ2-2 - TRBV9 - CASSARGTGELFF TGTGCCAGCAGCGCCAGGGGTACCGGGGAGCTGTTTTTT
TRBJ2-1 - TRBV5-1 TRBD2 CASRREGFSYNEQFF TGCGCCAGCAGGCGGGAGGGTTTCTCCTACAATGAGCAGTTCTTC
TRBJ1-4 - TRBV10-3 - CAISDQTGTNEKLFF TGTGCCATCAGTGACCAGACAGGAACTAATGAAAAACTGTTTTTT
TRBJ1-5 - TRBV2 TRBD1 CASRRGTASNQPQHF TGTGCCAGCAGGAGAGGGACAGCCAGCAATCAGCCCCAGCATTTT
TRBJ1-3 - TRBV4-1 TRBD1 CASSQLGTGYGNTIYF TGCGCCAGCAGCCAACTCGGGACAGGGTATGGAAACACCATATATTTT
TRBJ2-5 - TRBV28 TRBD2 CASSLWTSGRETQYF TGTGCCAGCAGTTTATGGACTAGCGGGAGAGAGACCCAGTACTTC
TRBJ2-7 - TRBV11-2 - CASSLDGSGYEQYF TGTGCCAGCAGCTTAGACGGGAGTGGGTACGAGCAGTACTTC
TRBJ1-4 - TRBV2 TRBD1 CASEDRAWEKLFF TGTGCCAGCGAGGACAGGGCTTGGGAAAAACTGTTTTTT
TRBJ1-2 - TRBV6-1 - CASSDRTGGVYGYTF TGTGCCAGCAGTGATAGGACGGGGGGGGTTTATGGCTACACCTTC
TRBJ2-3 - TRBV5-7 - CASSSRQFPDTQYF TGTGCCAGCAGCTCCCGACAGTTTCCAGATACGCAGTATTTT
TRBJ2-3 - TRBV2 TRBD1 CASIRTGSTDTQYF TGTGCCAGCATTCGGACAGGGTCCACAGATACGCAGTATTTT
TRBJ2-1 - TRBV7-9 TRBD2 CATPEGGREQFF TGTGCCACCCCGGAGGGCGGGAGAGAGCAGTTCTTC
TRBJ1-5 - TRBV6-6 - CASSYSGGNQPQHF TGTGCCAGCAGTTACTCCGGAGGGAATCAGCCCCAGCATTTT
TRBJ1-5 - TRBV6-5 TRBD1 CASSYSGTANQPQHF TGTGCCAGCAGTTACTCGGGGACAGCAAATCAGCCCCAGCATTTT
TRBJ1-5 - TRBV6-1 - CACRDWDQPQHF TGTGCCTGCCGGGACTGGGATCAGCCCCAGCATTTT
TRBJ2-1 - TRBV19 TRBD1 CASSTRDREYNEQFF TGTGCCAGTAGTACCCGGGACAGGGAATACAATGAGCAGTTCTTC
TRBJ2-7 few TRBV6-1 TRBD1 CASAGQGYYEQYF TGTGCCAGCGCCGGACAGGGGTACTACGAGCAGTACTTC
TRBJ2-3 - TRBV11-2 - CASSLSFTSTDTQYF TGTGCCAGCAGCTTAAGCTTCACTAGCACAGATACGCAGTATTTT
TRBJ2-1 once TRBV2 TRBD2 CASSDGRASVKQFF TGTGCCAGCAGTGACGGGAGGGCCTCGGTAAAGCAGTTCTTC
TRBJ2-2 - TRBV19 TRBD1 CASSLQGVDTGELFF TGTGCCAGTAGCCTACAGGGGGTCGACACCGGGGAGCTGTTTTTT
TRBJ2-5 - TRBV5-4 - CASSLLAGQETQYF TGTGCCAGCAGCTTGCTTGCAGGACAAGAGACCCAGTACTTC
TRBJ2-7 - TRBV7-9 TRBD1 CASSPGQGAWNEQYF TGTGCCAGCAGCCCAGGACAGGGGGCTTGGAACGAGCAGTACTTC
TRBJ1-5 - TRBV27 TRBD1 CASPWTGQNQPQHF TGTGCCAGCCCCTGGACAGGACAAAATCAGCCCCAGCATTTT
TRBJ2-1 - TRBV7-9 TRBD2 CASSLSTSGRNEQFF TGTGCCAGCAGCCTCTCGACTAGCGGGAGGAATGAGCAGTTCTTC
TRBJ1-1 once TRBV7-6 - CASSPRPSGELNTEAFF TGTGCCAGCAGCCCGCGGCCCTCAGGGGAACTGAACACTGAAGCTTTCTTT